The 4 T cell receptor beta chains given below trace back to one sample, sequenced in a study of blood T cell repertoires in COVID-19. Assay: immunoSEQ multiplex PCR; the TCRdb copy retains only in-frame clones and omits some. The sample consists of fewer than 350,000 clones, 88% of them appearing once. Sequenced: PBMCs or T cells enriched from blood (not recorded which). The receptors were gathered from a woman aged 25 to 45 who had recovered from COVID-19.

V gene TRBV29-1 combines with J gene TRBJ2-3; 7 nucleotides align to TRBD1. Germline V gene sequence: CDR1 SQVTM, CDR2 ANQGSEA. The V gene end was trimmed by 5 bases and the J gene end by 2 bases; junction bases not matched to a gene: 7. The CDR3 runs 14 residues. DNA of the CDR3: TGCAGCGTTACAGGGGATGGCGACACAGATACGCAGTATTTT. Residues: CSVTGDGDTDTQYF.

This chain connects TRBV11-2 to TRBJ2-3; a weak D match, TRBD2 (5 bases). Germline CDR1 is SGHAT and CDR2 is FQNNGV. The CDR3 covers 17 residues. Trimming took off 2 bases at V and 2 bases at J, with 17 bases between the two ends. The CDR3: CASSLPYTAVITDTQYF. The CDR3 coding sequence is TGTGCCAGCAGCTTACCGTATACAGCGGTGATCACAGATACGCAGTATTTT.

V usage is TRBV9 and J usage is TRBJ2-1, with 7 bases that match TRBD1. CDR1 is SGDLS, CDR2 YYNGEE, per germline. The CDR3 runs 16 residues. The V and J ends lost 3 bases and 0 bases, in that order; junction bases with no gene match: 6. CDR3 sequence reads: CASSEQGTSSYNEQFF. The CDR3 DNA is TGTGCCAGCAGCGAACAGGGGACGAGCTCCTACAATGAGCAGTTCTTC.

The gene calls are TRBV28 and TRBJ2-7; 9 bases align to TRBD1. CDR1 and CDR2 (germline): MDHEN, SYDVKM. The CDR3 runs 17 residues. J lost 1 base, V lost 5 bases, and 12 bases had no gene match. CDR3 protein: CASSAVWDRDGSYEQYF. The DNA of the CDR3 is TGTGCCAGCAGTGCGGTGTGGGACAGGGATGGATCCTACGAGCAGTACTTC.